This is a list of T cell receptor beta chains from one sample in a study of T cell responses to AZD1222 COVID-19 vaccine. Only in-frame clones appear in the TCRdb table, and some are missing; sequencing was by immunoSEQ multiplex PCR. The data hold approximately 150,000 clones, with 86% observed a single time. Sequencing used peripheral blood, obtained 28 days after the second AZD1222 dose. Source of these receptors: an adult who received the AZD1222 COVID-19 vaccine. Both conserved end residues are part of each CDR3.

CDR3: CASSRGPTTSNQPQHF; J: TRBJ1-5; V: TRBV3-1/TRBV3-2
CDR3: CASSVGQLNTEAFF; J: TRBJ1-1; V: TRBV5-1
CDR3: CASSVQGFNYGYTF; J: TRBJ1-2; V: TRBV9
CDR3: CASSPLGGGNSPLHF; J: TRBJ1-6; V: TRBV27
CDR3: CASSSPNPEKLFF; J: TRBJ1-4; V: TRBV18
CDR3: CASSHLSYSGTDPNNEQFF; J: TRBJ2-1; V: TRBV14
CDR3: CASSQDRRGRNTEAFF; J: TRBJ1-1; V: TRBV7-9
CDR3: CASSLLTSTDTQYF; J: TRBJ2-3; V: TRBV18
CDR3: CASSFRVGRRANTEAFF; J: TRBJ1-1; V: TRBV28
CDR3: CASPPTSPSEQFF; J: TRBJ2-1; V: TRBV2
CDR3: CASNRERTEAFF; J: TRBJ1-1; V: TRBV28
CDR3: CASGGVGETQYF; J: TRBJ2-5; V: TRBV11-2
CDR3: CASRSGPLYEQYF; J: TRBJ2-7; V: TRBV28
CDR3: CASSLGAGRDTIYF; J: TRBJ1-3; V: TRBV5-1
CDR3: CASSYQIRESDQPQHF; J: TRBJ1-5; V: TRBV6-2/TRBV6-3
CDR3: CASSAPLSNEQFF; J: TRBJ2-1; V: TRBV9
CDR3: CASRKTPSASNQPQHF; J: TRBJ1-5; V: TRBV28
CDR3: CASSMGSAQVPYF; J: TRBJ2-3; V: TRBV19
CDR3: CASSQAGESPLHF; J: TRBJ1-6; V: TRBV14
CDR3: CSASRGGASGYNEQFF; J: TRBJ2-1; V: TRBV20-1
CDR3: CASSLGGTGNTIYF; J: TRBJ1-3; V: TRBV5-1
CDR3: CASSLTGGDQPQHF; J: TRBJ1-5; V: TRBV5-5
CDR3: CASSYSTSGANEQFF; J: TRBJ2-1; V: TRBV6-5
CDR3: CASSLVNEGSTSTNEKLFF; J: TRBJ1-4; V: TRBV5-1
CDR3: CAARGVNTEAFF; J: TRBJ1-1; V: TRBV5-1
CDR3: CASSLPDTEGGLFF; J: TRBJ1-4; V: TRBV5-5
CDR3: CASSVNDGGYGYTF; J: TRBJ1-2; V: TRBV9
CDR3: CASSLGGFTEAFF; J: TRBJ1-1; V: TRBV12-3/TRBV12-4
CDR3: CATGSGQGSYNEQFF; J: TRBJ2-1; V: TRBV24-1
CDR3: CAITSQGAGMLGYTF; J: TRBJ1-2; V: TRBV10-3
CDR3: CASSLESYEQYF; J: TRBJ2-7; V: TRBV11-2
CDR3: CASGGQVLSEAFF; J: TRBJ1-1; V: TRBV12-3/TRBV12-4
CDR3: CASRDSLNTGELFF; J: TRBJ2-2; V: TRBV18
CDR3: CASSIDSLAGRQSDTQYF; J: TRBJ2-3; V: TRBV19
CDR3: CASSPAGQPQHF; J: TRBJ1-5; V: TRBV3-1/TRBV3-2
CDR3: CASSRDTAEEQYF; J: TRBJ2-7; V: TRBV27
CDR3: CSVETDSGNTIYF; J: TRBJ1-3; V: TRBV29-1
CDR3: CSVDGVNTEAFF; J: TRBJ1-1; V: TRBV29-1
CDR3: CAISLSSYEQYF; J: TRBJ2-7; V: TRBV10-3
CDR3: CASSLLIDRGGASVYNEQFF; J: TRBJ2-1; V: TRBV27
CDR3: CASSPPAGREDYGYTF; J: TRBJ1-2; V: TRBV18
CDR3: CASSGQGAEYEKLFF; J: TRBJ1-4; V: TRBV5-1
CDR3: CALGNSYEQYF; J: TRBJ2-7; V: TRBV14
CDR3: CASSQDSGSVTEQFF; J: TRBJ2-1; V: TRBV4-1
CDR3: CASRAWTGVDSPLHF; J: TRBJ1-6; V: TRBV2
CDR3: CAGGRSYNSPLHF; J: TRBJ1-6; V: TRBV6-5
CDR3: CSARVGYEQYF; J: TRBJ2-7; V: TRBV20-1
CDR3: CASSLGGTGELFF; J: TRBJ2-2; V: TRBV5-1
CDR3: CASSTGQGVETQYF; J: TRBJ2-5; V: TRBV5-1
CDR3: CASSQDPSGGSYEQYF; J: TRBJ2-7; V: TRBV4-1
CDR3: CASSLAQTVVEQYF; J: TRBJ2-7; V: TRBV7-9
CDR3: CASSLPGLNEQFF; J: TRBJ2-1; V: TRBV7-8
CDR3: CASSPYRSSYNSPLHF; J: TRBJ1-6; V: TRBV3-1/TRBV3-2
CDR3: CASSSGLSLSNQPQHF; J: TRBJ1-5; V: TRBV7-9
CDR3: CASSFGGGGNTGELFF; J: TRBJ2-2; V: TRBV5-1
CDR3: CASSITAVSNQPQHF; J: TRBJ1-5; V: TRBV19
CDR3: CASSQYTDRREETQYF; J: TRBJ2-5; V: TRBV3-1/TRBV3-2
CDR3: CASRTGTNSYEQYF; J: TRBJ2-7; V: TRBV5-6
CDR3: CATGFGHDYTF; J: TRBJ1-2; V: TRBV12-3/TRBV12-4